The rows below give T cell receptor beta chains drawn from one sample of a study of CD8 T cells in ankylosing spondylitis. TCRdb redid the calling of the 5' RACE reads with MiXCR, one entry per CDR3 protein. The table records 750,000 to 850,000 distinct CDR3 sequences, about 12% of them present only once. What was sequenced was blood, either unsorted or a sorted T cell fraction (not recorded which). The receptors shown here come from a male donor with ankylosing spondylitis. CDR3s include the opening cysteine and the closing phenylalanine or tryptophan. Each record gives: V gene, CDR3 protein.

TRBV28	CASSRGFGRVSYEQYF
TRBV6-5	CASSYQLSNTEAFF
TRBV20-1	CSARDRGRGYTF
TRBV29-1	CSVYRGNYGYTF
TRBV24-1	CGVSSGNTIYF
TRBV18	CASSPPTGSGELFF
TRBV21-1	CASSKAPQQGAVNEQFF
TRBV7-3	CASSLMTSGGLTDTQYF
TRBV5-1	CASSLVYGGHYNEQFF
TRBV20-1	CSARGTGGYGQYF
TRBV12-3/TRBV12-4	CASSDDRGRGNFPFF
TRBV29-1	CSVQWIGNTIYF
TRBV15	CATSRDPGVGDTQYF
TRBV20-1	CSGETGGGYEQYF
TRBV6-2/TRBV6-3	CASSRLTYEQYF
TRBV11-2	CASSYPTAPYEQYF
TRBV2	CASSAGRGTGELFF
TRBV5-1	CASYEPGEKLFF
TRBV7-4	CASSLEAAGGSNQPQHF
TRBV6-1	CASSPTGTIRYNDQFF
TRBV20-1	CSASPDRGNQPQHF
TRBV20-1	CSAPVVGQETQYF
TRBV4-2	CASSLATSGHSTDTQYF
TRBV5-1	CASTLPEGRSGELFF
TRBV12-3/TRBV12-4	CASSGQGRNTEAFF
TRBV12-3/TRBV12-4	CASSFRRVYYGYTF
TRBV20-1	CSARERDRGLSPLHF
TRBV12-3/TRBV12-4	CASRPRSTEAFF
TRBV7-7	CASSQGPENNEQYF
TRBV6-1	CASSRSGIGTEAFF
TRBV12-3/TRBV12-4	CASSRTSGMSEQFF
TRBV6-1	CASSPPTGTYGYTF
TRBV7-9	CASTAGSYNEQFF
TRBV25-1	CASRGKEGETQYF
TRBV20-1	CSGEWGGGYTF
TRBV6-5	CASRLLAGGSSTDTQYF
TRBV9	CASSVAAGATTDTQYF
TRBV6-1	CASSRSRTYEQYF
TRBV5-4	CASSSPTGGVDTQYF
TRBV6-2/TRBV6-3	CASSFQTRGGSSYEQYF
TRBV5-5	CASSLGRGLNTGELFF